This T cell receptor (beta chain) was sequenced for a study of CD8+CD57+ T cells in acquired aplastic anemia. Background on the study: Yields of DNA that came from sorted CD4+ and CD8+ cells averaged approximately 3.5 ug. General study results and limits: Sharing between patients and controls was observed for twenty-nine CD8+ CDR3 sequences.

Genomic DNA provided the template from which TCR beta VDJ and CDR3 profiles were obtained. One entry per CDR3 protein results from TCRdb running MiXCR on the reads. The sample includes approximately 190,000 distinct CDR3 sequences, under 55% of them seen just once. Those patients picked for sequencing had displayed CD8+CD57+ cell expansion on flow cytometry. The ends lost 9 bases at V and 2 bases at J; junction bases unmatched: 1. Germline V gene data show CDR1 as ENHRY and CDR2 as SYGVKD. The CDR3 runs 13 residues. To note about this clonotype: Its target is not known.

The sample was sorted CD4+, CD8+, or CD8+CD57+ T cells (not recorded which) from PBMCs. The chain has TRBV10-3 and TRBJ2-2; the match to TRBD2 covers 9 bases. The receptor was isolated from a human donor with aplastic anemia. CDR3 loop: CAISGSNTGELFF. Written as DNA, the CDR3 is TGTGCCATTAGCGGGAGTAACACCGGGGAGCTGTTTTTT.